This T cell receptor beta chain was identified in a study of T cell responses to AZD1222 COVID-19 vaccine. Broader study findings: Baseline seropositives among AZD1222 recipients totaled only five to seven. Once two AZD1222 doses were given, Spike-specific TCR breadth and depth went up. Clonal diversity was possibly underestimated; the donors were predominantly white British and more often female.

Germline V gene data show CDR1 as WNHNN and CDR2 as SYGVQD (reference sequence). The CDR3 is made up of 16 amino acids. V trimming: 4 bases; J trimming: 5 bases; junction bases outside the gene matches: 10. Details on this clone: What it binds is unknown.

This table comes from immunoSEQ multiplex PCR, and its TCRdb copy is limited to in-frame clones, with some not included. The sample includes tens of thousands of clones, 87% of them seen just once. The sequence was obtained from an adult in good health. Sequenced material: peripheral blood, taken on day 0 of AZD1222 vaccination. The V gene is TRBV10-1, the J gene TRBJ2-3; TRBD2 matches at 9 bases. CDR3 loop: CASSGQPLAGRDTQYF. CDR3 DNA sequence: TGCGCCAGCAGTGGTCAACCTCTAGCGGGGAGAGATACGCAGTATTTT.